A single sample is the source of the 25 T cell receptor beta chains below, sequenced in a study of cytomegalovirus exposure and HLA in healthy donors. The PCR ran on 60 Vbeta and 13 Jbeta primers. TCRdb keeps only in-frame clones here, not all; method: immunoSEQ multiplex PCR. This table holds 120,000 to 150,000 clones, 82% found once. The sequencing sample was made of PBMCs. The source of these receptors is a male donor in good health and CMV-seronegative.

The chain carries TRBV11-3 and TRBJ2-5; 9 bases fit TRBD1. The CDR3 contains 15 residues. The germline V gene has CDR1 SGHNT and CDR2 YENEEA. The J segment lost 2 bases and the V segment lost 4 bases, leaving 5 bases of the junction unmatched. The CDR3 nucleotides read TGTGCCAGCAGCTGGGGGACAGGGACACAAGAGACCCAGTACTTC. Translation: CASSWGTGTQETQYF.

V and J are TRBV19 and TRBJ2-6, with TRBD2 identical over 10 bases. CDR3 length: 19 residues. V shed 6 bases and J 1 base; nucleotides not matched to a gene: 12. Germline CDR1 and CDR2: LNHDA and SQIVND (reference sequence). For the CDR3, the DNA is TGTGCCAGTAGCCCCTCCCTAGCGGGAGTCTTGTCTGGGGCCAACGTCCTGACTTTC. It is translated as CASSPSLAGVLSGANVLTF.

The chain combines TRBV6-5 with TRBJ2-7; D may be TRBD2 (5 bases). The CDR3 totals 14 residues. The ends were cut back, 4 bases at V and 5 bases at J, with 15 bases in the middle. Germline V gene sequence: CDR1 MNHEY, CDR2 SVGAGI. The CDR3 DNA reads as TGTGCCAGCAGTTCGAGAGGGCCTTCGGACGAGCAGTACTTC. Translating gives CASSSRGPSDEQYF.

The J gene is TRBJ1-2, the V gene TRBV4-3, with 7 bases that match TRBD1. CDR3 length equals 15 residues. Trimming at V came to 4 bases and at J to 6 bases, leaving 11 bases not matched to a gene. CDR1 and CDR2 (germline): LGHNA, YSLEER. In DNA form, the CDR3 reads TGCGCCAGCAGCCCCTCCGACCGAGGGGGCAATGGCTACACCTTC. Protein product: CASSPSDRGGNGYTF.

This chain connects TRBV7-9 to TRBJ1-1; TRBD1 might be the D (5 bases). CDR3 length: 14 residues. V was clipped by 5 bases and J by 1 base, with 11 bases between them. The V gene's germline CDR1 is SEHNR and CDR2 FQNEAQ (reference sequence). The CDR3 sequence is CASSPRQRNTEAFF. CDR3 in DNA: TGTGCCAGCAGCCCTAGACAGAGGAACACTGAAGCTTTCTTT.

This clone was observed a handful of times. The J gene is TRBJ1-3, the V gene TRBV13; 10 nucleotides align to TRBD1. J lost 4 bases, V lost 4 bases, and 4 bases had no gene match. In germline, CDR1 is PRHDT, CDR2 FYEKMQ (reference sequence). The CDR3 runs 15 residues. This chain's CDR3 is CASSSGTGAGNTIYF. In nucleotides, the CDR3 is TGTGCCAGCAGCTCCGGGACAGGGGCAGGAAACACCATATATTTT.

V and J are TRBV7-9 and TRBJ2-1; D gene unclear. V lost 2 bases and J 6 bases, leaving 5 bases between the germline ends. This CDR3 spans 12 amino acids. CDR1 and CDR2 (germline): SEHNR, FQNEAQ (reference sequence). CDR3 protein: CASSLSGNEQFF. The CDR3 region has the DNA TGTGCCAGCAGCTTATCGGGCAATGAGCAGTTCTTC.

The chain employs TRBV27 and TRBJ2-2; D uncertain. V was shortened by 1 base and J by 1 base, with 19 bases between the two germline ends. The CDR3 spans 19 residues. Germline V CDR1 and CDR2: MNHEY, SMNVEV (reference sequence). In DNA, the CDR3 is TGTGCCAGCAGTTTATACCAGTCCCAGCCCACGGGGAACACCGGGGAGCTGTTTTTT. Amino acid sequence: CASSLYQSQPTGNTGELFF.

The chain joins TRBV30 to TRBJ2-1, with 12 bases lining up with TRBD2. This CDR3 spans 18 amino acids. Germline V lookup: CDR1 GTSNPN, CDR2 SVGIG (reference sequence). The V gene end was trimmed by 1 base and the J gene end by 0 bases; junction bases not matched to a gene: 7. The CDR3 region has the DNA TGTGCCTGGAGTGGGGGGCTAGCGGGAGGGAGCTCCTACAATGAGCAGTTCTTC. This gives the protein CAWSGGLAGGSSYNEQFF.

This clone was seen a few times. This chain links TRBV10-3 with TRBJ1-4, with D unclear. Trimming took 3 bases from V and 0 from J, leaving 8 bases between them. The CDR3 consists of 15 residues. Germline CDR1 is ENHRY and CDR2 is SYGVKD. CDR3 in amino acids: CAISDRLATNEKLFF. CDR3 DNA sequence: TGTGCCATCAGTGATCGACTTGCAACTAATGAAAAACTGTTTTTT.

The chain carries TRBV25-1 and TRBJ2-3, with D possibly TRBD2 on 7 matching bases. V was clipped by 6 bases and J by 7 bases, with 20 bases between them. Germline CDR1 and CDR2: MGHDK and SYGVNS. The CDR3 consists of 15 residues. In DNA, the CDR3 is TGTGCCAGCAGCGGGGCGGGGGCCGAGTTATATACGCAGTATTTT. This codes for CASSGAGAELYTQYF.

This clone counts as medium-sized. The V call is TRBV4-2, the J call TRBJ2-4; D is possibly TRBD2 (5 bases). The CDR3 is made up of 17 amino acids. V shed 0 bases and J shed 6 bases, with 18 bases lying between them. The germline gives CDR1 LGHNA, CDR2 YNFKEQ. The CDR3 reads CASSQEGSPDGVNIQYF. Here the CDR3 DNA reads TGTGCCAGCAGCCAAGAGGGATCTCCGGACGGGGTAAACATTCAGTACTTC.

The DNA of the CDR3 is TGTGCCATCAGTGAAAGCAACCTCAATGAAAAACTGTTTTTT. It yields the protein CAISESNLNEKLFF. The rearrangement links TRBV10-3 to TRBJ1-4, with D hard to call. The CDR3 runs to 14 residues. Germline V CDR1 and CDR2: ENHRY, SYGVKD. V shed 3 bases and J shed 5 bases, with 10 bases lying between them.

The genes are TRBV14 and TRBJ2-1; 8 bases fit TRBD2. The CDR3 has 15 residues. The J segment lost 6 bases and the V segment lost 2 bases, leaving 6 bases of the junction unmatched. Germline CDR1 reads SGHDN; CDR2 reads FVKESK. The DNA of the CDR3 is TGTGCCAGCAGCCAACCGGGAGGGCCGGTCAATGAGCAGTTCTTC. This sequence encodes CASSQPGGPVNEQFF.

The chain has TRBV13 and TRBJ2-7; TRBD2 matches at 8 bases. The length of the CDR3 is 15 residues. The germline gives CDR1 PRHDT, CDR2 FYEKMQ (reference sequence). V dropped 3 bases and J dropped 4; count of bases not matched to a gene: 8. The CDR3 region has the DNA TGTGCCAGCAGCTTTGTGAGCGGGAGATTTTACGAGCAGTACTTC. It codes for CASSFVSGRFYEQYF.

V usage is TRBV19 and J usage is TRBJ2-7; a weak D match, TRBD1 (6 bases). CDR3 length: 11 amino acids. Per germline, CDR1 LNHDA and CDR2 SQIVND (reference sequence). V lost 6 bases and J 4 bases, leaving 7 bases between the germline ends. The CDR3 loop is CASSTGYEQYF. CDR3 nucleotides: TGTGCCAGTAGCACAGGGTACGAGCAGTACTTC.

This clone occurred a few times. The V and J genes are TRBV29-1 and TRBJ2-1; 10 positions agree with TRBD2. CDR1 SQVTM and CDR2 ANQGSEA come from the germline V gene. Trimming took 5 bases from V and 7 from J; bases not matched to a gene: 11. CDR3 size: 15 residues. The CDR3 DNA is TGCAGCGTTCCCCCTCTAGCGGGGGTGGAGAATGAGCAGTTCTTC. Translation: CSVPPLAGVENEQFF.

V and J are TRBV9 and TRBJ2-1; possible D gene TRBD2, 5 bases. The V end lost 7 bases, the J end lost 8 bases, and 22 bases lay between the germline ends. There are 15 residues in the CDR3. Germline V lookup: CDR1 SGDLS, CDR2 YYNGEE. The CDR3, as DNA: TGTGCCAGCGGGCACAACCTCCAGTCGGAGGATGAGCAGTTCTTC. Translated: CASGHNLQSEDEQFF.

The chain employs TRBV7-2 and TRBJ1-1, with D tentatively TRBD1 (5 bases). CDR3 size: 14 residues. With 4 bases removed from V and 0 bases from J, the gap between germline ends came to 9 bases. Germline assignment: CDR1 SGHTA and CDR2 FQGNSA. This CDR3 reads CASSSGLMNTEAFF. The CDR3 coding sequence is TGTGCCAGCAGCTCAGGGTTAATGAACACTGAAGCTTTCTTT. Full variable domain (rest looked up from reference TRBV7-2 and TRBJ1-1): GAGVSQSPSNKVTEKGKDVELRCDPISGHTALYWYRQSLGQGLEFLIYFQGNSAPDKSGLPSDRFSAERTGGSVSTLTIQRTQQEDSAVYLCASSSGLMNTEAFFGQGTRLTVV.

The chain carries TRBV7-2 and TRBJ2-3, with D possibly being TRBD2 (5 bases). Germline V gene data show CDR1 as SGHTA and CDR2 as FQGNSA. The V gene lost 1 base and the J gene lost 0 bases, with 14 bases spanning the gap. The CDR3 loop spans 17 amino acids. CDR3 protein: CASSLVPRATSTDTQYF. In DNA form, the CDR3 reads TGTGCCAGCAGCTTAGTACCGCGGGCGACTAGCACAGATACGCAGTATTTT.

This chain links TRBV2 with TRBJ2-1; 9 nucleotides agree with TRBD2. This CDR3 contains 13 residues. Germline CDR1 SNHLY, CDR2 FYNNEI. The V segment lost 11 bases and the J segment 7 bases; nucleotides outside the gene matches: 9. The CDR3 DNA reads TGTGCCGCTGGGCGGGAGGGTAGGAATGAGCAGTTCTTC. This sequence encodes CAAGREGRNEQFF.

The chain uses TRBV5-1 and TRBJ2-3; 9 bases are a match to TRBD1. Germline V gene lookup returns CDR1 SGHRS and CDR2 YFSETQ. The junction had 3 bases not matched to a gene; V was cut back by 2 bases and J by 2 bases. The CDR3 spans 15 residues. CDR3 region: CASSLQGAYTDTQYF. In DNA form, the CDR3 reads TGCGCCAGCAGCTTACAGGGGGCGTACACAGATACGCAGTATTTT.

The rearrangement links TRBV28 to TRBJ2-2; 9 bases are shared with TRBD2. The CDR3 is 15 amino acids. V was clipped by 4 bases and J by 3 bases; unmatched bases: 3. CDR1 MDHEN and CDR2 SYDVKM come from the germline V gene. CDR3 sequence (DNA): TGTGCCAGCAGTTCTGCGGGAGGGTACACCGGGGAGCTGTTTTTT. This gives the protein CASSSAGGYTGELFF.

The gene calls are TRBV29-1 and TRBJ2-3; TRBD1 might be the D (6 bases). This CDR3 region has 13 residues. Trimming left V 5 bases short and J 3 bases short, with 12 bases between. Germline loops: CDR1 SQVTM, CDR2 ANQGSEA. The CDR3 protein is CSVTWGRTDTQYF. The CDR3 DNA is TGCAGCGTTACATGGGGGCGGACAGATACGCAGTATTTT.

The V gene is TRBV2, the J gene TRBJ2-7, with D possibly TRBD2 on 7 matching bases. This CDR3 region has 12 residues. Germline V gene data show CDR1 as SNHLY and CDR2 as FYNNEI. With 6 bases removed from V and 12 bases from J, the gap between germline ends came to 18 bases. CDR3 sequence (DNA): TGTGCCAGCAGCGGCGAGGCGCGGGGGCTGTACTTC. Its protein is CASSGEARGLYF.